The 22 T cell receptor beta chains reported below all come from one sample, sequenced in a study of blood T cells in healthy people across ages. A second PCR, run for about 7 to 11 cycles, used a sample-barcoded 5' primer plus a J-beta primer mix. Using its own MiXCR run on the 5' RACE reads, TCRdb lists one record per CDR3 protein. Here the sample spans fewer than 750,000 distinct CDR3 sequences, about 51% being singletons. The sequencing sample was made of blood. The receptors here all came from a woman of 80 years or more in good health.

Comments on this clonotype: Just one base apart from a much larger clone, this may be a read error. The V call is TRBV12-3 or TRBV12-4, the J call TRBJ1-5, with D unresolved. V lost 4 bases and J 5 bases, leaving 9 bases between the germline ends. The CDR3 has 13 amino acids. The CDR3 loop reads CASSWSEDQPQHF. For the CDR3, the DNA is TGTGCCAGCAGTTGGTCAGAGGATCAGCCCCAGCATTTT.

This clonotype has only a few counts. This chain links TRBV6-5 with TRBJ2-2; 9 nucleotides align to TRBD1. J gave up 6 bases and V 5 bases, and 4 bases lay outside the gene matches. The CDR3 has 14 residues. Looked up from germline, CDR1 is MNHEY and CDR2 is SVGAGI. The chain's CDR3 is CASSTQGAPGELFF. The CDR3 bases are TGTGCCAGCAGTACACAGGGGGCTCCCGGGGAGCTGTTTTTT.

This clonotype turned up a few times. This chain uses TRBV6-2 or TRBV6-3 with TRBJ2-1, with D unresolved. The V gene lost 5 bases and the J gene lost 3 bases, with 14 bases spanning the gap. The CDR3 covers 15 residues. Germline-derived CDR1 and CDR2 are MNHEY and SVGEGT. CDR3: CASSRESDDYNEQFF. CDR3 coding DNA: TGTGCCAGCAGTCGTGAAAGCGACGACTACAATGAGCAGTTCTTC.

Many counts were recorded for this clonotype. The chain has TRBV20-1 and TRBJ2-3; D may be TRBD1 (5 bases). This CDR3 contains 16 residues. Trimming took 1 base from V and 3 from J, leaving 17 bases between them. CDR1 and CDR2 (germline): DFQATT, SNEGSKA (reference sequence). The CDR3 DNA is TGCAGTGCTAGAGGGCCAGGGTTGATTAGTACAGATACGCAGTATTTT. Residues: CSARGPGLISTDTQYF.

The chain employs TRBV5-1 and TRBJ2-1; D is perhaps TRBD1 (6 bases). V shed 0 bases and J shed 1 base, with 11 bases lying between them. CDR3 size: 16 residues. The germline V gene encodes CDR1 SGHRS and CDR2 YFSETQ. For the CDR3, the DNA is TGCGCCAGCAGCTTGGAGGTGAGGGGGTCCTACAATGAGCAGTTCTTC. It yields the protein CASSLEVRGSYNEQFF.

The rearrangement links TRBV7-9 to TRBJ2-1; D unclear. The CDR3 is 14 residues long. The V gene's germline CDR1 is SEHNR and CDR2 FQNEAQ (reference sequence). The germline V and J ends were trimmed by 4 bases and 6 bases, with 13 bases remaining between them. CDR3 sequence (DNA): TGTGCCAGCAGCTCCACCGACCTTACCAATGAGCAGTTCTTC. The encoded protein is CASSSTDLTNEQFF.

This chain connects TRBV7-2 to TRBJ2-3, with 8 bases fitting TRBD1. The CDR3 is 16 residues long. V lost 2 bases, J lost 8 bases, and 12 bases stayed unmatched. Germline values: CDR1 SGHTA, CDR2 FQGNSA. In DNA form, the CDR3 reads TGTGCCAGCAGCTTATTGGCGGGACAGGAGTATGTTACGCAGTATTTT. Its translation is CASSLLAGQEYVTQYF.

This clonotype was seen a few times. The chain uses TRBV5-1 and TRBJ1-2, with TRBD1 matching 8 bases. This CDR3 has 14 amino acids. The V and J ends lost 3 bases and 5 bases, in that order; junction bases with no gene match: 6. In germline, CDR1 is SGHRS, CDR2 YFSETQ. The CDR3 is CASSSTGEGYGYTF. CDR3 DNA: TGCGCCAGCAGCTCGACAGGGGAGGGATATGGCTACACCTTC.

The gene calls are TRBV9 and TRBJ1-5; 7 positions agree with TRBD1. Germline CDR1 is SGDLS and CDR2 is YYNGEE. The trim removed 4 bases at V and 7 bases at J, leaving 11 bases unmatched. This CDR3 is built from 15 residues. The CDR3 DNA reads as TGTGCCAGCAGCCCCGGGGGAGGGGGCGGACAGCCCCAGCATTTT. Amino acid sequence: CASSPGGGGGQPQHF.

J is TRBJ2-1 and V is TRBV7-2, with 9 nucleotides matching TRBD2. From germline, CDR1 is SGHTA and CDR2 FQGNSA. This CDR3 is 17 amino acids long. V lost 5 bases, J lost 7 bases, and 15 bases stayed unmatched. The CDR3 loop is CASSPRPGSSGTNEQFF. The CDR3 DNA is TGTGCCAGCAGCCCCCGACCGGGGTCTAGCGGGACAAATGAGCAGTTCTTC.

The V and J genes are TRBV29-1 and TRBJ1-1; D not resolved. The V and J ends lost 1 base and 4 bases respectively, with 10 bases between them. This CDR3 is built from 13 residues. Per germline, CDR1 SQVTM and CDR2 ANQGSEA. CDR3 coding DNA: TGCAGCGTTGAAGGGCCAGGCCGCACTGAAGCTTTCTTT. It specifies CSVEGPGRTEAFF.

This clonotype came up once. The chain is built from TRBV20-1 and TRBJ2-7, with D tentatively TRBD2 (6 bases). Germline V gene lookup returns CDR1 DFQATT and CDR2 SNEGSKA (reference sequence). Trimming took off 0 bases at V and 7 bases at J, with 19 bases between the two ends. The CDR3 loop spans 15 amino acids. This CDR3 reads CSARDLGGLLNEQYF. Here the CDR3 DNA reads TGCAGTGCTAGAGATCTGGGAGGACTTCTCAATGAGCAGTACTTC.

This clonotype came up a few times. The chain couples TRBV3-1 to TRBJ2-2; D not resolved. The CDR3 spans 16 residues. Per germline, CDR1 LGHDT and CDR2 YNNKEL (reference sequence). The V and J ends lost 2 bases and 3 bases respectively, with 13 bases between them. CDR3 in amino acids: CASSQPPAIHTGELFF. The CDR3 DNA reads TGTGCCAGCAGCCAACCCCCTGCCATTCACACCGGGGAGCTGTTTTTT.

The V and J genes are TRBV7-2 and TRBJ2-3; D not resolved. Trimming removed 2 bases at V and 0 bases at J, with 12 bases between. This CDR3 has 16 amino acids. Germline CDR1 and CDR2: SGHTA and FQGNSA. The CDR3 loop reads CASSLLYSSSTDTQYF. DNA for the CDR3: TGTGCCAGCAGCTTACTATATTCGTCGAGCACAGATACGCAGTATTTT. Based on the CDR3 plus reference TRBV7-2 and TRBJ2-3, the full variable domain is GAGVSQSPSNKVTEKGKDVELRCDPISGHTALYWYRQSLGQGLEFLIYFQGNSAPDKSGLPSDRFSAERTGGSVSTLTIQRTQQEDSAVYLCASSLLYSSSTDTQYFGPGTRLTVL.

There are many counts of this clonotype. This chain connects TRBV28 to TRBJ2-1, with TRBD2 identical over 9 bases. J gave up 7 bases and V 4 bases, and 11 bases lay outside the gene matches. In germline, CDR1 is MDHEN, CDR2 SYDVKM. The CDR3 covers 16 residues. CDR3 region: CASSSPATSGPNEQFF. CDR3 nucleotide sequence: TGTGCCAGCAGTTCTCCGGCGACTAGCGGCCCTAATGAGCAGTTCTTC. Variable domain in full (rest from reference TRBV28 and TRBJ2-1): DVKVTQSSRYLVKRTGEKVFLECVQDMDHENMFWYRQDPGLGLRLIYFSYDVKMKEKGDIPEGYSVSREKKERFSLILESASTNQTSMYLCASSSPATSGPNEQFFGPGTRLTVL.

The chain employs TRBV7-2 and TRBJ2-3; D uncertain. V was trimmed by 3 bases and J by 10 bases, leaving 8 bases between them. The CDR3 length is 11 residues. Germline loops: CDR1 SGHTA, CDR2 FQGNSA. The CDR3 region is CASSFSGSQYF. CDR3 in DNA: TGTGCCAGCAGCTTCTCCGGGTCGCAGTATTTT.

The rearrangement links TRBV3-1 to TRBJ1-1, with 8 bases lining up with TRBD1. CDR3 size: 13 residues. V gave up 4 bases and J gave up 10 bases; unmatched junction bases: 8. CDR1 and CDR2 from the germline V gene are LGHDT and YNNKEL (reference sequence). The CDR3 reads CASSPTGGRVAFF. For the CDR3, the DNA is TGTGCCAGCAGCCCTACAGGGGGGCGCGTAGCTTTCTTT.

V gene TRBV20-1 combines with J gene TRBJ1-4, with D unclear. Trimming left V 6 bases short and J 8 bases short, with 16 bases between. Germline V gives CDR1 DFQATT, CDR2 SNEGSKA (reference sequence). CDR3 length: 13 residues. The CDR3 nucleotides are TGCAGTGCCCGTGGAAATATAGGGGAAAAACTGTTTTTT. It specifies CSARGNIGEKLFF.

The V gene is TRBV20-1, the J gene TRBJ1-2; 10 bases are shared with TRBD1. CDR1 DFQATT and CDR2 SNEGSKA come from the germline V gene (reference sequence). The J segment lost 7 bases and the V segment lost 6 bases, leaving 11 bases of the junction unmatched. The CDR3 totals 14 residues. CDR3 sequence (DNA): TGCAGTGCGTCCCCCGGGACAGGGGTAGGTGGCTACACCTTC. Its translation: CSASPGTGVGGYTF.

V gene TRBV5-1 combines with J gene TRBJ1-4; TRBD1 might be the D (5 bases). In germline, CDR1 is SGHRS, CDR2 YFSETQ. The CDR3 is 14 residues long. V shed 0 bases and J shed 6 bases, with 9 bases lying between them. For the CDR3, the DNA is TGCGCCAGCAGCTTGGAAGGGGCGGATGAAAAACTGTTTTTT. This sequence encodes CASSLEGADEKLFF.

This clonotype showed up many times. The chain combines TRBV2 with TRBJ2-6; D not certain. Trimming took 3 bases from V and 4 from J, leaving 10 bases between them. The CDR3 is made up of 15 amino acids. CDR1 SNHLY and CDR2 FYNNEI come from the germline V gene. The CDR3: CASSDRVTGANVLTF. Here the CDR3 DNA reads TGTGCCAGCAGTGATAGGGTCACAGGGGCCAACGTCCTGACTTTC.

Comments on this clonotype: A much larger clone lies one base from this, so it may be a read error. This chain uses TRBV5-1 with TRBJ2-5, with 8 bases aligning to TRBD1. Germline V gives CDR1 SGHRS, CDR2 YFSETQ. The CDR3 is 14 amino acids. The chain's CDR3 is CASSPQGAQEAQYF. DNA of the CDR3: TGCGCCAGCAGCCCCCAGGGGGCTCAAGAGGCCCAGTACTTC.